The T cell receptor (beta chain) described here comes from a study of cytomegalovirus exposure and HLA in healthy donors. Study background: The Caucasian-associated ancestry cluster contained roughly four fifths of the 300 to 450 genotyped donors. General observations from the study: Reportedly, a later analysis found an Asian-associated ancestry cluster had fewer N-insertions than the approximately 670-donor mean. As confirmed in vitro, three CMV-associated chains were specific for CMV antigens.

Primers for the PCR totalled 60 Vbeta and 13 Jbeta. Generated by immunoSEQ multiplex PCR, the TCRdb table keeps only in-frame clones and is missing some. The sample holds around 97,000 clones, 65% to 85% seen once. Germline assignment: CDR1 SGHDN and CDR2 FVKESK. J lost 5 bases, V lost 0 bases, and 11 bases had no gene match. The CDR3 totals 19 residues. In the case of this clone: Antigen: not known.

The sequence was collected from a man over 45 in good health and CMV-seropositive. The specimen was PBMCs. J is TRBJ2-2 and V is TRBV14; 11 nucleotides agree with TRBD2. The chain's CDR3 is CASSQDKGLAALLTGELFF. In DNA, the CDR3 is TGTGCCAGCAGCCAAGATAAGGGACTAGCGGCGCTCTTGACCGGGGAGCTGTTTTTT. Looking up the rest from reference TRBV14 and TRBJ2-2 gives the full variable domain: EAGVTQFPSHSVIEKGQTVTLRCDPISGHDNLYWYRRVMGKEIKFLLHFVKESKQDESGMPNNRFLAERTGGTYSTLKVQPAELEDSGVYFCASSQDKGLAALLTGELFFGEGSRLTVL.